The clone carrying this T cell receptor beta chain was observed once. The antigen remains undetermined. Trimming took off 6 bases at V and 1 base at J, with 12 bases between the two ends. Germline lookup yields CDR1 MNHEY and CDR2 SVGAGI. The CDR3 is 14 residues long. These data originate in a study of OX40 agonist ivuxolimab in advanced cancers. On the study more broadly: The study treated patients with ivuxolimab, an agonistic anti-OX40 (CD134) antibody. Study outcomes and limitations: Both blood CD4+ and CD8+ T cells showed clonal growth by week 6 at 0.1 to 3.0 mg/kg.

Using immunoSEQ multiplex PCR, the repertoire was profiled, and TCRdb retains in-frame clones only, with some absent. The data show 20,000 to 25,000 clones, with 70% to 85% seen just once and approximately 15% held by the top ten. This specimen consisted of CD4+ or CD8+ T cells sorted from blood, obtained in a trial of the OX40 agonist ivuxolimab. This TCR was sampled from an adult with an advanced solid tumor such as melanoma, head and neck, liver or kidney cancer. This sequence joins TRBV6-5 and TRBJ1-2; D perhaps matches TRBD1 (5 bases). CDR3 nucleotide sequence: TGTGCCAGCAGATTCGGGGCGGGTAACTATGGCTACACCTTC. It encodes CASRFGAGNYGYTF.